Listed below are T cell receptor beta chains from one sample, sequenced in a study of cytomegalovirus exposure and HLA in healthy donors. The assay was immunoSEQ multiplex PCR, and TCRdb's table has in-frame clones only and misses some. The data contain 150,000 to 200,000 clones, 70% to 90% of them seen just once; the ten biggest clones take up around 2%. What was sequenced was PBMCs. The receptors here all came from a woman aged 18-29 years in good health and CMV-seronegative. CDR3s include the opening cysteine and the closing phenylalanine or tryptophan. D genes are given only for firm matches. Rows give clone size only sometimes, using once, few, many, or a class for an expanded clone.

d_call	v_call	j_call	clone_size	cdr3_nt	cdr3_aa
NA	TRBV4-3	TRBJ1-1	NA	TGCGCCAGCAGCCAAGAGAGTACAGGACCGAACACTGAAGCTTTCTTT	CASSQESTGPNTEAFF
NA	TRBV5-4	TRBJ1-1	NA	TGTGCCAGCAGCGGGGCCCGAGGCGCTGAAGCTTTCTTT	CASSGARGAEAFF
TRBD1	TRBV7-2	TRBJ2-5	NA	TGTGCCAGCAGCTTAGCTCGGACAGGGGGCCAAGAGACCCAGTACTTC	CASSLARTGGQETQYF
TRBD1	TRBV6-1	TRBJ2-7	few	TGTGCCAGCAGTGAATCATGGGGGACAGGGCCCTACGAGCAGTACTTC	CASSESWGTGPYEQYF
NA	TRBV6-1	TRBJ1-1	NA	TGTGCCAGCAGTGGAGCAGCGGGCACTGAAGCTTTCTTT	CASSGAAGTEAFF
TRBD1	TRBV6-1	TRBJ1-6	once	TGTGCCAGCAGTGAAGTGACAGGGACTCTATATAATTCACCCCTCCACTTT	CASSEVTGTLYNSPLHF
NA	TRBV4-1	TRBJ1-4	NA	TGCGCCAGCAGCCAAGATGGAACCGACGGCGGGGAAAAACTGTTTTTT	CASSQDGTDGGEKLFF
TRBD1	TRBV9	TRBJ1-1	NA	TGTGCCAGCAGTGCCGGACAGGGACGCAGTGAAGCTTTCTTT	CASSAGQGRSEAFF
TRBD1	TRBV27	TRBJ1-2	NA	TGTGCCAGCAGTTTCTCAATAGGGACAGATTATGGCTACACCTTC	CASSFSIGTDYGYTF
TRBD1	TRBV6-1	TRBJ2-7	NA	TGTGCCAGCAGTGAAGTCCCCGGACAGGCCCCCGAGCAGTACTTC	CASSEVPGQAPEQYF
TRBD2	TRBV9	TRBJ2-2	NA	TGTGCCAGCAGCCCAGGACTAGGCCCCGGGGAGCTGTTTTTT	CASSPGLGPGELFF
TRBD1	TRBV28	TRBJ2-7	once	TGTGCCAGCAGTCCCATCGGACAGGGTAAATACGAGCAGTACTTC	CASSPIGQGKYEQYF
TRBD2	TRBV10-3	TRBJ2-7	NA	TGTGCCATCAGTGTTAGTGAGCGGGACTATGCCTACGAGCAGTACTTC	CAISVSERDYAYEQYF
TRBD2	TRBV11-3	TRBJ2-7	NA	TGTGCCAGCAGCCCGGGACTAGCGAACGAGCAGTACTTC	CASSPGLANEQYF
NA	TRBV18	TRBJ2-7	few	TGTGCCAGCTCCCAGAATTGGGAGCCCTACGAGCAGTACTTC	CASSQNWEPYEQYF
NA	TRBV5-1	TRBJ2-1	NA	TGCGCCAGCAGCTTGCCGGGGAGCTCCTACAATGAGCAGTTCTTC	CASSLPGSSYNEQFF
NA	TRBV6-1	TRBJ1-2	NA	TGTGCCAGCAGTGAATCGAACTATGGCTACACCTTC	CASSESNYGYTF
NA	TRBV12-5	TRBJ2-4	NA	TGTGCTAGTGGCTTACAGGGAAGAAACATTCAGTACTTC	CASGLQGRNIQYF
TRBD1	TRBV18	TRBJ1-2	NA	TGTGCCAGCTCACCAGAAAGATATAGACAGGGTTCCTATGGCTACACCTTC	CASSPERYRQGSYGYTF
NA	TRBV7-2	TRBJ2-1	NA	TGTGCCAGCAGCCATGAAGTCGGGGGACGGTTCTTC	CASSHEVGGRFF
NA	TRBV6-5	TRBJ1-2	NA	TGTGCCAGCAGTTACGGGGGACTCGGTGGGGGCTACACCTTC	CASSYGGLGGGYTF
NA	TRBV19	TRBJ1-1	NA	TGTGCCAGTCTTATTAACACTGAAGCTTTCTTT	CASLINTEAFF
TRBD2	TRBV29-1	TRBJ2-7	NA	TGCAGCGTTGGTAACCGGGACGGGAGGGGTTACGAGCAGTACTTC	CSVGNRDGRGYEQYF
NA	TRBV5-6	TRBJ1-5	once	TGTGCCAGCAGCTTGAGTGAGAGGGACCAGCATTTT	CASSLSERDQHF
NA	TRBV12-1	TRBJ1-2	NA	TGTGCCAGCAGCTTTGTTGCAAGGGGGAAGTATGGCTACACCTTC	CASSFVARGKYGYTF
NA	TRBV15	TRBJ1-3	NA	TGTGCCACCAGTTCAGGGCCTCACTCTGGAAACACCATATATTTT	CATSSGPHSGNTIYF
TRBD1	TRBV19	TRBJ2-3	NA	TGTGCCAGTACAGCAGGACAGGGGGGCGCAGATACGCAGTATTTT	CASTAGQGGADTQYF
NA	TRBV4-1	TRBJ2-2	NA	TGCGCCAGCAGCCAAGATTTCTTGCGGGGGCAGAACACCGGGGAGCTGTTTTTT	CASSQDFLRGQNTGELFF
TRBD2	TRBV6-5	TRBJ2-1	NA	TGTGCCAGCAGTTACGGAATTCGGGGGGTGAGGAATGAGCAGTTCTTC	CASSYGIRGVRNEQFF
TRBD2	TRBV11-3	TRBJ2-1	NA	TGTGCCAGCAGCCCGGGACTAGCGGGAGGCCAGGCCGATGAGCAGTTCTTC	CASSPGLAGGQADEQFF
NA	TRBV1	TRBJ2-7	NA	TGCACCAGCAACCTAAGAGGGGCGGGGGGATACGAGCAGTACTTC	CTSNLRGAGGYEQYF
TRBD1	TRBV30	TRBJ1-1	NA	TGTGCCTGGAGTCATCTGACAGGGGGCACTGAAGCTTTCTTT	CAWSHLTGGTEAFF
NA	TRBV5-4	TRBJ2-7	NA	TGTGCCAGCAGCTTGGGGGGGACTCAGAGCTCCTACGAGCAGTACTTC	CASSLGGTQSSYEQYF
TRBD2	TRBV29-1	TRBJ2-1	NA	TGCAGCGTCAAAAGGGGACTAGCGGGAGCCAGGTATGAGCAGTTCTTC	CSVKRGLAGARYEQFF
NA	TRBV30	TRBJ1-1	once	TGTGCCTGGAGTGTAGGAGGGTTGCCGAAGACTGAAGCTTTCTTT	CAWSVGGLPKTEAFF
TRBD2	TRBV14	TRBJ2-7	NA	TGTGCCAGCAGCCCCACGAGCGGGGGCCCCTACGAGCAGTACTTC	CASSPTSGGPYEQYF
NA	TRBV6-5	TRBJ1-1	NA	TGTGCCAGCAGTTACTCAGTGCAGGCGAACACTGAAGCTTTCTTT	CASSYSVQANTEAFF
TRBD1	TRBV6-5	TRBJ1-1	NA	TGTGCCAGCAGACAGGGGGCTGTTCGCACTGAAGCTTTCTTT	CASRQGAVRTEAFF
NA	TRBV2	TRBJ1-3	NA	TGTGCCAGCAGGCAGGGCGGGGGATCTGGAAACACCATATATTTT	CASRQGGGSGNTIYF
NA	TRBV19	TRBJ2-1	NA	TGTGCCAGTAGCCTACAGGCTCCACTCCTCAATGAGCAGTTCTTC	CASSLQAPLLNEQFF
TRBD1	TRBV2	TRBJ2-3	NA	TGTGCCAGCACATACCGCACCGTACAGGGGGAGGATACGCAGTATTTT	CASTYRTVQGEDTQYF
NA	TRBV11-3	TRBJ2-3	NA	TGTGCCAGCAGCCGCCAGTCCAGCACAGATACGCAGTATTTT	CASSRQSSTDTQYF
TRBD1	TRBV6-5	TRBJ2-7	NA	TGTGCCAGCAGTCATACCGGGACAGGGGGACACGAGCAGTACTTC	CASSHTGTGGHEQYF
TRBD1	TRBV5-4	TRBJ1-2	NA	TGTGCCAGCAGCTCCCCGGACAGGGAGTCCACCTTC	CASSSPDRESTF
TRBD1	TRBV4-1	TRBJ2-7	once	TGCGCCAGCAGCCAAGGACAGGGGGTTGGGGAGCAGTACTTC	CASSQGQGVGEQYF
NA	TRBV11-3	TRBJ2-2	once	TGTGCCAGCAGCTTGGCCGGGTGGGAGCACACCGGGGATCTGTTTTTT	CASSLAGWEHTGDLFF
TRBD2	TRBV9	TRBJ2-7	NA	TGTGCCAGCAGCGCCTCCGGGGCGGGGGAGACCTACGAGCAGTACTTC	CASSASGAGETYEQYF
NA	TRBV14	TRBJ1-1	NA	TGTGCCAGCAGCCAAGTTTGGAGGGAGACTGAAGCTTTCTTT	CASSQVWRETEAFF
TRBD2	TRBV6-5	TRBJ2-1	few	TGTGCCAGCAGCCTGGGTAGCGGGTCCTACAATGAGCAGTTCTTC	CASSLGSGSYNEQFF
NA	TRBV18	TRBJ1-1	NA	TGTGCCAGCTCACCACCCCAGGGTATAGCCACTGAAGCTTTCTTT	CASSPPQGIATEAFF
TRBD1	TRBV19	TRBJ2-7	NA	TGTGCCAGTAGCCCAGGGACAGGGAGCCTCTACGAGCAGTACTTC	CASSPGTGSLYEQYF
NA	TRBV14	TRBJ2-7	NA	TGTGCCAGCAGCCTAATAGCTGGCAGCTCCTACGAGCAGTACTTC	CASSLIAGSSYEQYF
TRBD2	TRBV11-2	TRBJ2-7	NA	TGTGCCAGCAGCTTAGCGGGAGGGAGCTACGAGCAGTACTTC	CASSLAGGSYEQYF
TRBD2	TRBV7-9	TRBJ2-3	NA	TGTGCCAGCAGCAATCTAGCGGGGGGGCCAAATACGCAGTATTTT	CASSNLAGGPNTQYF
NA	TRBV18	TRBJ2-5	NA	TGTGCCAGCTCACCACCGCGACGACAGGGAGGAGAGACCCAGTACTTC	CASSPPRRQGGETQYF
NA	TRBV7-2	TRBJ2-1	NA	TGTGCCAGCAGCTTAGTCAGAAATGAGCAGTTCTTC	CASSLVRNEQFF